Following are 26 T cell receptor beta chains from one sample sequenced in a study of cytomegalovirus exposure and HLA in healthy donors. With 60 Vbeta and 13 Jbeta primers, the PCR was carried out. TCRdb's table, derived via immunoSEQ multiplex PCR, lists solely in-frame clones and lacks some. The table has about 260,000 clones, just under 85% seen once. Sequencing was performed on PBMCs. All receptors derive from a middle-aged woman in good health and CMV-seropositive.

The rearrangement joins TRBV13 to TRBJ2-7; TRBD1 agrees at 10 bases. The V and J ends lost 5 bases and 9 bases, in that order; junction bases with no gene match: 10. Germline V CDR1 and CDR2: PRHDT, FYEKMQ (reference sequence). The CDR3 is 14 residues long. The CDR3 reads CASSPDRGLVGQYF. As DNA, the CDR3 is TGTGCCAGCAGCCCCGACAGGGGGCTGGTTGGGCAGTACTTC.

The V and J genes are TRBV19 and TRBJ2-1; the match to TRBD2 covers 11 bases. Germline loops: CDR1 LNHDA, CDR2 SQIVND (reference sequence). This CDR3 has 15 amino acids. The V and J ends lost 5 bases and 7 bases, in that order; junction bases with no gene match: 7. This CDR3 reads CASSPLAGGSNEQFF. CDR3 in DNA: TGTGCCAGTAGTCCGCTAGCGGGAGGTAGTAATGAGCAGTTCTTC.

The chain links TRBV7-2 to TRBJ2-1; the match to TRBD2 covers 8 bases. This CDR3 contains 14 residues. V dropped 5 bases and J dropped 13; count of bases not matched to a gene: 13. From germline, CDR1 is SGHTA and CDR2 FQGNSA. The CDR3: CASSPFRAGEKQFF. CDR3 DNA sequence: TGTGCCAGCAGCCCATTTCGAGCGGGGGAAAAACAGTTCTTC.

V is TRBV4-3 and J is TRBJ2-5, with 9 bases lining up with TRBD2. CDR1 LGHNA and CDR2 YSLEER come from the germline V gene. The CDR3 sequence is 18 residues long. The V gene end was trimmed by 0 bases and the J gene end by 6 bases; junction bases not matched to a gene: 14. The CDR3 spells CASSQDRGSGSSRKTQYF. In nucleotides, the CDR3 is TGCGCCAGCAGCCAAGATCGGGGTAGCGGGAGTTCGCGAAAGACCCAGTACTTC.

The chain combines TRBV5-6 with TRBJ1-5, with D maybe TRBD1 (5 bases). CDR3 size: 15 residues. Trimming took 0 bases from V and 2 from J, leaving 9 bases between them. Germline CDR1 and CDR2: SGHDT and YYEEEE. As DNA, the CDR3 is TGTGCCAGCAGCTTGGAAGGGGCGGGCAATCAGCCCCAGCATTTT. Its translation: CASSLEGAGNQPQHF.

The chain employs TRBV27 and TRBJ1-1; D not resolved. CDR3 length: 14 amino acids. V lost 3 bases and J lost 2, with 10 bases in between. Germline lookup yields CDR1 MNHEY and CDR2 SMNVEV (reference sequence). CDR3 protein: CASSFSGINTEAFF. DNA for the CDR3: TGTGCCAGCAGTTTTTCGGGGATTAACACTGAAGCTTTCTTT.

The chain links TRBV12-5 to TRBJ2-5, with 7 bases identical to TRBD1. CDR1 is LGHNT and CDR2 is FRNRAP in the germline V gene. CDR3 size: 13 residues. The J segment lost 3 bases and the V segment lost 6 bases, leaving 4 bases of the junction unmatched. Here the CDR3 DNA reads TGTGCTAGTGGACCAGGACAGGAAGAGACCCAGTACTTC. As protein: CASGPGQEETQYF.

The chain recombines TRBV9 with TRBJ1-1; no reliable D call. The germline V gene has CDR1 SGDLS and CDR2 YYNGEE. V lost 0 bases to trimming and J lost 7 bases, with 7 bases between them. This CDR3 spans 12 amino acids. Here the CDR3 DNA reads TGTGCCAGCAGCGTAGACAGCCTTGAAGCTTTCTTT. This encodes CASSVDSLEAFF.

CDR3 amino acids: CASSYLPSGSNEQFF. The DNA for the CDR3 is TGTGCCAGCAGTTACTTGCCTAGCGGGAGTAATGAGCAGTTCTTC. The rearrangement joins TRBV6-6 to TRBJ2-1; 10 positions agree with TRBD2. V shed 1 base and J 7 bases; nucleotides not matched to a gene: 4. The CDR3 has 15 amino acids. Germline CDR1 and CDR2: MNHNY and SVGAGI (reference sequence).

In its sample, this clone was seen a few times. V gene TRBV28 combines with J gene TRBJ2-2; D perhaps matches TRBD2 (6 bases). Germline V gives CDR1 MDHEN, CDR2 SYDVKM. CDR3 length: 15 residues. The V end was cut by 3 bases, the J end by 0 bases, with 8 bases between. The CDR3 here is CASSLGGANTGELFF. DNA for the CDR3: TGTGCCAGCAGTTTGGGCGGGGCGAACACCGGGGAGCTGTTTTTT. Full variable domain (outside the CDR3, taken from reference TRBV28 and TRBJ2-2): DVKVTQSSRYLVKRTGEKVFLECVQDMDHENMFWYRQDPGLGLRLIYFSYDVKMKEKGDIPEGYSVSREKKERFSLILESASTNQTSMYLCASSLGGANTGELFFGEGSRLTVL.

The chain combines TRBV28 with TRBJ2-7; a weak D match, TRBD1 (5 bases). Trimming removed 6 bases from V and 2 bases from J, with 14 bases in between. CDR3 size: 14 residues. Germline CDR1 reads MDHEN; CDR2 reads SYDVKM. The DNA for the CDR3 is TGTGCCAGCAGCTCCGACAGTGAAGCCTACGAGCAGTACTTC. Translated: CASSSDSEAYEQYF.

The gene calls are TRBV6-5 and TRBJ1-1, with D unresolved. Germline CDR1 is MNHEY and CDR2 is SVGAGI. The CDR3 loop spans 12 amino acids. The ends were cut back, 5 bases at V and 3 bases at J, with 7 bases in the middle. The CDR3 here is CASSEDHTEAFF. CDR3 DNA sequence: TGTGCCAGCAGTGAGGATCACACTGAAGCTTTCTTT.

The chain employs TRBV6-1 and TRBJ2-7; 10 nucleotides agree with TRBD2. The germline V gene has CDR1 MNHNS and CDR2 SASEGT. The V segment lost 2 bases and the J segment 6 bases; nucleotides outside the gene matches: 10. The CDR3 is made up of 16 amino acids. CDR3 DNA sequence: TGTGCCAGCAGTGAAAGAGGGGGGACTAGCGATTTCGAGCAGTACTTC. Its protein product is CASSERGGTSDFEQYF.

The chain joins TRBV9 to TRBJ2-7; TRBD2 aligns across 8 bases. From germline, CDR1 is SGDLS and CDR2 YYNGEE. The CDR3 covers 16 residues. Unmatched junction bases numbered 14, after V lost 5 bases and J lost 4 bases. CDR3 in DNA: TGTGCCAGCAGTCTAACCCCCAGCGGGAGTGGGTACGAGCAGTACTTC. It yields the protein CASSLTPSGSGYEQYF.

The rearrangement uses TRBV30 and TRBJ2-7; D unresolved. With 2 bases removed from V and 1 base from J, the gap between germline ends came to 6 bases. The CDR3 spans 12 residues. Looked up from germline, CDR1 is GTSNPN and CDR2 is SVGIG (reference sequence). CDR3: CAWSPNSYEQYF. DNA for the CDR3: TGTGCCTGGAGTCCTAATTCCTACGAGCAGTACTTC. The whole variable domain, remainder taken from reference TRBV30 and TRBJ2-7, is SQTIHQWPATLVQPVGSPLSLECTVEGTSNPNLYWYRQAAGRGLQLLFYSVGIGQISSEVPQNLSASRPQDRQFILSSKKLLLSDSGFYLCAWSPNSYEQYFGPGTRLTVT.

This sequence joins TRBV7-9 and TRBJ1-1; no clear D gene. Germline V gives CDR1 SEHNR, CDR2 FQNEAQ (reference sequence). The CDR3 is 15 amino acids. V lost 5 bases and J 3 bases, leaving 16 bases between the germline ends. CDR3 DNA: TGTGCCAGCAGCCTTGCGAGGGCTCTCTACACTGAAGCTTTCTTT. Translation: CASSLARALYTEAFF.

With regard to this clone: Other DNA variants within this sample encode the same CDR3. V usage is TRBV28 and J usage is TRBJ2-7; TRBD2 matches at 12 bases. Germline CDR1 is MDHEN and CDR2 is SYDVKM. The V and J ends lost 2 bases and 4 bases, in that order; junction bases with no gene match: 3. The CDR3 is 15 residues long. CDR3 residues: CASSLVTSGSYEQYF. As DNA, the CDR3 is TGTGCCAGCAGTTTAGTGACTAGCGGGAGTTACGAGCAGTACTTC.

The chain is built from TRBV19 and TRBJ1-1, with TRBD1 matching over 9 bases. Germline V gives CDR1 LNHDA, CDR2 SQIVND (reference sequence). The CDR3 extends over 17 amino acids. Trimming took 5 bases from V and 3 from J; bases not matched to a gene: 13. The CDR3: CASSALLGQGRDTEAFF. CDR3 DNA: TGTGCCAGTAGTGCCCTCCTGGGACAGGGAAGGGACACTGAAGCTTTCTTT.

The CDR3 DNA reads as TGCGCCAGCAGCTTGGAGGGACAGGGTGGCTTCTATGGCTACACCTTC. It specifies CASSLEGQGGFYGYTF. The chain joins TRBV5-1 to TRBJ1-2, with 9 bases lining up with TRBD1. The CDR3 loop spans 16 amino acids. From germline, CDR1 is SGHRS and CDR2 YFSETQ. Trimming took 0 bases from V and 4 from J; bases not matched to a gene: 7.

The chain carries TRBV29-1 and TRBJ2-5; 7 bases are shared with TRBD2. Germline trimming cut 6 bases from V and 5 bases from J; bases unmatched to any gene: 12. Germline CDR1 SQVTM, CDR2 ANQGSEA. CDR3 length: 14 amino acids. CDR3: CSVTLGLVEETQYF. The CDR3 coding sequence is TGCAGCGTGACCCTTGGACTAGTCGAGGAGACCCAGTACTTC.

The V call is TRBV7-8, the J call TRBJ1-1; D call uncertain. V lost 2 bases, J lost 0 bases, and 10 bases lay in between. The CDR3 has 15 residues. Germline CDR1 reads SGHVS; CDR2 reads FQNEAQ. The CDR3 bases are TGTGCCAGCAGCTTAAGCGAGTCCATGAACACTGAAGCTTTCTTT. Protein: CASSLSESMNTEAFF.

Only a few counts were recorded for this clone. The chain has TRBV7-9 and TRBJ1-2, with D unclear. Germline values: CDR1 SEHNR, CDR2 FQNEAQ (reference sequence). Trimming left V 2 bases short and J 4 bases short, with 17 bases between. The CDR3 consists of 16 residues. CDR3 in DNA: TGTGCCAGCAGCTTAATCGGTCCCCGACACAGCTATGGCTACACCTTC. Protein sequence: CASSLIGPRHSYGYTF.

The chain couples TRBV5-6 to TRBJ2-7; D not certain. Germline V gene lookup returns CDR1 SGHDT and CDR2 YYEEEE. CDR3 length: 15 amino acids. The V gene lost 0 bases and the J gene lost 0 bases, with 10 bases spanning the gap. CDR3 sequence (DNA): TGTGCCAGCAGCTTGGGGCAGGCATACTCCTACGAGCAGTACTTC. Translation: CASSLGQAYSYEQYF.

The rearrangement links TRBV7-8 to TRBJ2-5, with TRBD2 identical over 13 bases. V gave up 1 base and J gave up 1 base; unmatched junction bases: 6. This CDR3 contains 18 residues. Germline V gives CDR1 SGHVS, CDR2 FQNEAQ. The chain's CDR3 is CASSLDLLAGGPQETQYF. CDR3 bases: TGTGCCAGCAGCTTAGATCTACTAGCGGGAGGGCCCCAAGAGACCCAGTACTTC.

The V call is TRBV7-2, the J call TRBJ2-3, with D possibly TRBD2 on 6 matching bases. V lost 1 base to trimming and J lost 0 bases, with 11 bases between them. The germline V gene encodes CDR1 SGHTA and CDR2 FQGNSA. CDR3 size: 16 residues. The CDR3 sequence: CASSLVGGGSTDTQYF. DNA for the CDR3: TGTGCCAGCAGCTTAGTTGGCGGAGGGAGCACAGATACGCAGTATTTT.

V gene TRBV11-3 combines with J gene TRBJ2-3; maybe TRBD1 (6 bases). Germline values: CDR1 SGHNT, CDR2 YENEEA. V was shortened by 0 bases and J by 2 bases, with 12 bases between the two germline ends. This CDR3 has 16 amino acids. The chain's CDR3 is CASSLEGAPPTDTQYF. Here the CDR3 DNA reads TGTGCCAGCAGCTTAGAGGGGGCGCCCCCCACAGATACGCAGTATTTT.